The T cell receptor (beta chain) described here comes from a study of blood T cell repertoires in COVID-19. Turning to the study itself: Some COVID-19 samples were acute and others convalescent; all came from the United States, Italy and Spain. The cDNA or gDNA used as material had been derived from T cells, B-cell-depleted T cells, or PBMCs.

Germline CDR1 reads SGHNT; CDR2 reads YENEEA. V lost 5 bases, J lost 10 bases, and 16 bases lay in between. The CDR3 is made up of 13 amino acids. In the study's own analysis: How many nucleated cells were present was estimated from reference gene primer amplification. Sequenced by immunoSEQ multiplex PCR; TCRdb stores in-frame clones only, minus some. The DNA gave D and trimming, while V, J and clone size come from that table. The table shows more than 50,000 clones, with 90% occurring only once. The chain uses TRBV11-3 and TRBJ2-3; possibly TRBD2 for D (5 bases). What was sequenced was peripheral blood. The sequence came from a human donor in a cohort sampled during active COVID-19. This CDR3 reads CASSPPGTLAQYF. The CDR3, as DNA: TGTGCCAGCAGCCCCCCGGGAACCTTAGCGCAGTATTTT.